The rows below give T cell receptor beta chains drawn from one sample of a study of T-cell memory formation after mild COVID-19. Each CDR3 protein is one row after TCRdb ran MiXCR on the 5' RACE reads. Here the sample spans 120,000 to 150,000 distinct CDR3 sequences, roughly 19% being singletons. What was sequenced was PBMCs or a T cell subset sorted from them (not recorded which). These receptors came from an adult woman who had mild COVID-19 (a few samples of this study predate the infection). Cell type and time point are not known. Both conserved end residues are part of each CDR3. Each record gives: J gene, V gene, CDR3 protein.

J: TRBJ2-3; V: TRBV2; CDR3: CASSVIDTQYF
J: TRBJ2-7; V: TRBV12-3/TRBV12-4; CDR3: CASSTTGAYEQYF
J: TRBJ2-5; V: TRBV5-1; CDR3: CASSDGDIQETQYF
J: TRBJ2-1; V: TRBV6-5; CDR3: CASSYERTGTFYNEQFF
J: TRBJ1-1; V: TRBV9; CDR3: CASSVVQGGSRNTEAFF
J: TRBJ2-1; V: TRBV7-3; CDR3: CASSSSSGGGNNEQFF
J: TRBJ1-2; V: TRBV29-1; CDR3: CSATSGTYGYTF
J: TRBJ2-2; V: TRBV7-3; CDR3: CASSSRTGTGELFF
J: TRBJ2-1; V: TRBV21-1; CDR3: CASSTGFTGSEQFF
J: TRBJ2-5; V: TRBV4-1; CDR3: CASSQDGRTGAGETQYF
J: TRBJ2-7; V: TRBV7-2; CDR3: CASSLATAGASYEQYF
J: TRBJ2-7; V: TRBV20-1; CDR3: CSAGSEQYF
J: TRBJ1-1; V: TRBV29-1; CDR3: CSVSGRLNTEAFF
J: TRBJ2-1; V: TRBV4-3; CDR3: CASSHSRGLAGSSYNEQFF
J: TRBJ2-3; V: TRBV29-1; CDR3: CSVDRPQGTDTQYF
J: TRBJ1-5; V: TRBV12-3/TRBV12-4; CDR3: CASSFDGPAQPQHF
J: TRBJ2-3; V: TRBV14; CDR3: CASSRTSGRVDTQYF
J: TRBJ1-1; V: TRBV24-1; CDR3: CATTPQGPEYTEAFF
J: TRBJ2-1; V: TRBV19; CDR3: CASSMFAPTIFHEQFF
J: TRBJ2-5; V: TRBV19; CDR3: CASSRSGTGAETQYF
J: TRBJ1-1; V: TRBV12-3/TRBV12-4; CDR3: CASSLGTGWSTEAFF
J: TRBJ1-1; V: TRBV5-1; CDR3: CASSPGTGALLEAFF
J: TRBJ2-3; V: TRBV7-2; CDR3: CASSQTLDTQYF
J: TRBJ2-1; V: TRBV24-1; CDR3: CATSDSRPYNEQFF
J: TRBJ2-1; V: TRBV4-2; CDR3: CASSQGGGTSYNEQFF
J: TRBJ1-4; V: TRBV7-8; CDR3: CASSPGWDRGEKLFF
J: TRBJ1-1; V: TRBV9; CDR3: CASSVEPRGTEAFF
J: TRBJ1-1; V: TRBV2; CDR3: CASSEVLEGNTEAFF
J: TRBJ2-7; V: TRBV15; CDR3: CATSREGLYEQYF
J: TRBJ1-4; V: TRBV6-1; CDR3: CASSDLGKLFF
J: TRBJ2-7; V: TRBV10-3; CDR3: CAISDVGEQYF
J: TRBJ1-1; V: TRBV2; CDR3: CASTSRGAGTEAFF
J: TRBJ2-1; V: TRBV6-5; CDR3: CASSYIIGSSYNEQFF
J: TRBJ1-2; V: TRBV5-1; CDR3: CASSSDDRELNYGYTF
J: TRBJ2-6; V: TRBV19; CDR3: CASSIAKGTGDAGANVLTF
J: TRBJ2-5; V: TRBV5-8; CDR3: CASSLDSVQETQYF
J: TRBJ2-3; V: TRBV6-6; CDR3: CASSSAGSEDTQYF
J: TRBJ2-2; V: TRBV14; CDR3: CASSQAGTRTGELFF
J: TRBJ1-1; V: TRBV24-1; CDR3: CATSRGMNTEAFF
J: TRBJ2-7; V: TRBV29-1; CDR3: CSVEPPGQGKYEQYF
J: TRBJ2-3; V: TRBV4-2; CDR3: CASSQDPQGYGQGSTDTQYF
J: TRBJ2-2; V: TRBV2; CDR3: CASRGLVAAGELFF
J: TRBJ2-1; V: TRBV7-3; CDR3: CASSLRLAPDNEQFF
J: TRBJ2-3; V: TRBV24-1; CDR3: CATRSGSNTQYF
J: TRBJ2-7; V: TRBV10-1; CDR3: CASSEGRAAYEQYF
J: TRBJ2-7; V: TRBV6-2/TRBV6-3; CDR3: CASRTSGRAYEQYF
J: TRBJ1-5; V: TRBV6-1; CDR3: CASGYIGTQPQHF
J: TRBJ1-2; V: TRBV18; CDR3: CASSPPVKGKSGDGYTF
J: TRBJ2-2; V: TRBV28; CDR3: CASRGSGNTGELFF
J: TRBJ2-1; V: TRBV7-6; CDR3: CASSSYQRQATYNEQFF
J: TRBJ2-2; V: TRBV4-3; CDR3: CASSQPTGTSTGELFF
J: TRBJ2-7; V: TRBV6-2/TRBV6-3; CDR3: CASLYPGGYEQYF
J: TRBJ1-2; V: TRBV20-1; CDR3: CSAPSPGPTASGYTF
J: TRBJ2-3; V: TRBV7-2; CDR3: CASSLGGLAGGTDTQYF
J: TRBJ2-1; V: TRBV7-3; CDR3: CASSSDTGSYNEQFF